Shown below are 31 T cell receptor beta chains from a single sample sequenced in a study of radiotherapy plus CTLA-4 blockade in lung cancer. Generated by immunoSEQ multiplex PCR, the TCRdb table keeps only in-frame clones and is missing some. Found here are approximately 52,000 clones, about four fifths of them singletons; the top ten hold 8.5%. The material sequenced was peripheral blood, taken from a patient treated with radiotherapy plus ipilimumab. These receptors all come from a human donor with non-small cell lung cancer who had a complete response to radiotherapy plus ipilimumab.

This sequence joins TRBV10-1 and TRBJ2-1; 7 nucleotides line up with TRBD2. The CDR3 length is 15 residues. CDR1 WNHNN and CDR2 SYGVQD come from the germline V gene (reference sequence). V lost 3 bases to trimming and J lost 0 bases; unmatched junction nucleotides: 2. Here the CDR3 DNA reads TGCGCCAGCAGTGATGGCGGGAGCTCCTACAATGAGCAGTTCTTC. It yields the protein CASSDGGSSYNEQFF.

This chain links TRBV5-4 with TRBJ1-1; D not resolved. V dropped 0 bases and J dropped 4 bases, with 10 bases sitting between them. The CDR3 is 14 residues long. Germline CDR1 is SGHNT and CDR2 is YYREEE (reference sequence). The CDR3 coding sequence is TGTGCCAGCAGCTTGGCCGCAGGAATCACTGAAGCTTTCTTT. Translating it yields CASSLAAGITEAFF.

J is TRBJ1-1 and V is TRBV5-1; D call uncertain. This CDR3 spans 16 amino acids. V dropped 0 bases and J dropped 2 bases, with 14 bases sitting between them. Germline V gives CDR1 SGHRS, CDR2 YFSETQ. This CDR3 is CASSLAEAGFNTEAFF. DNA of the CDR3: TGCGCCAGCAGCTTGGCGGAGGCCGGATTCAACACTGAAGCTTTCTTT.

The chain couples TRBV9 to TRBJ1-1; weak D call: TRBD1 (5 bases). The V gene's germline CDR1 is SGDLS and CDR2 YYNGEE. The CDR3 consists of 15 residues. Trimming took off 0 bases at V and 4 bases at J, with 13 bases between the two ends. The CDR3 DNA follows: TGTGCCAGCAGCGTAGAGGGGATGGGGGGCACTGAAGCTTTCTTT. This gives the protein CASSVEGMGGTEAFF.

The chain combines TRBV6-1 with TRBJ2-6; D is possibly TRBD1 (6 bases). Germline CDR1 is MNHNS and CDR2 is SASEGT. Trimming stripped 7 bases from V and 4 bases from J, with 11 bases between. CDR3 length: 14 residues. The CDR3 sequence is CASNRARGANVLTF. The CDR3, as DNA: TGTGCCAGCAACAGGGCGAGAGGGGCCAACGTCCTGACTTTC.

The chain combines TRBV5-8 with TRBJ1-5; no clear D gene. Germline values: CDR1 SGHTS, CDR2 YDEGEE. V lost 0 bases to trimming and J lost 0 bases, with 13 bases between them. This CDR3 has 17 amino acids. The CDR3 bases are TGTGCCAGCAGCTTGGGGGCCGGTACTTCTAGCAATCAGCCCCAGCATTTT. It codes for CASSLGAGTSSNQPQHF.

The chain joins TRBV29-1 to TRBJ2-7; a possible D gene is TRBD2 (6 bases). The CDR3 consists of 15 residues. V gave up 0 bases and J gave up 5 bases, with 17 bases separating them. In germline, CDR1 is SQVTM, CDR2 ANQGSEA. CDR3 coding DNA: TGCAGCGTTGAAGATCCCAGACTAGAGCCCAACGAGCAGTACTTC. Encoded protein: CSVEDPRLEPNEQYF.

CDR3 sequence reads: CASSSTKKLVKLFF. As DNA, the CDR3 is TGTGCCAGCAGCTCCACGAAAAAACTGGTTAAACTGTTTTTT. The chain combines TRBV7-9 with TRBJ1-4, with no clear D. The CDR3 extends over 14 amino acids. Germline V gene data show CDR1 as SEHNR and CDR2 as FQNEAQ (reference sequence). Trimming removed 4 bases from V and 11 bases from J, with 17 bases in between. Combining the CDR3 with reference TRBV7-9 and TRBJ1-4 gives the whole variable domain DTGVSQNPRHKITKRGQNVTFRCDPISEHNRLYWYRQTLGQGPEFLTYFQNEAQLEKSRLLSDRFSAERPKGSFSTLEIQRTEQGDSAMYLCASSSTKKLVKLFFGSGTQLSVL.

The rearrangement joins TRBV5-1 to TRBJ1-3; maybe TRBD1 (5 bases). This CDR3 spans 15 amino acids. V lost 7 bases and J 2 bases, leaving 16 bases between the germline ends. The germline V gene has CDR1 SGHRS and CDR2 YFSETQ. In nucleotides, the CDR3 is TGCGCCAGCCGCACTGAGGGGACTCCTGGAAACACCATATATTTT. Amino acids: CASRTEGTPGNTIYF.

This sequence joins TRBV19 and TRBJ1-1, with a possible D match to TRBD1 (5 bases). Trimming took off 6 bases at V and 5 bases at J, with 16 bases between the two ends. Germline assignment: CDR1 LNHDA and CDR2 SQIVND (reference sequence). There are 14 residues in the CDR3. The CDR3 is CASRERGGKTEAFF. As DNA, the CDR3 is TGTGCCAGTAGAGAGCGGGGGGGGAAAACTGAAGCTTTCTTT.

The genes are TRBV18 and TRBJ2-1; the match to TRBD2 covers 10 bases. The CDR3 consists of 15 residues. J gave up 6 bases and V 7 bases, and 9 bases lay outside the gene matches. Germline CDR1 and CDR2: KGHSH and LQKENI. This CDR3 is CASCPNSGRANEQFF. CDR3 coding DNA: TGTGCCAGCTGCCCGAACAGCGGGAGGGCCAATGAGCAGTTCTTC.

This clone was seen only once. The chain recombines TRBV7-2 with TRBJ2-1, with 12 bases matching TRBD2. Losses at the gene ends were 2 bases for V and 7 bases for J; bases not matched to a gene: 6. Germline-derived CDR1 and CDR2 are SGHTA and FQGNSA. The CDR3 spans 16 residues. The DNA for the CDR3 is TGTGCCAGCAGCTTATATCGGACTAGCGGGAAGAATGAGCAGTTCTTC. It encodes CASSLYRTSGKNEQFF. The full variable domain, its missing parts supplied by reference TRBV7-2 and TRBJ2-1, is GAGVSQSPSNKVTEKGKDVELRCDPISGHTALYWYRQSLGQGLEFLIYFQGNSAPDKSGLPSDRFSAERTGGSVSTLTIQRTQQEDSAVYLCASSLYRTSGKNEQFFGPGTRLTVL.

The V gene is TRBV28, the J gene TRBJ2-7; D may be TRBD1 (6 bases). Germline V gene data show CDR1 as MDHEN and CDR2 as SYDVKM. The CDR3 is 15 amino acids. Trimming stripped 3 bases from V and 6 bases from J, with 18 bases between. CDR3 protein: CASSFRRTARAEQYV. CDR3 bases: TGTGCCAGCAGTTTTAGGCGGACAGCAAGGGCCGAGCAGTACGTC.

This chain links TRBV2 with TRBJ2-6, with D possibly being TRBD1 (5 bases). This CDR3 comprises 14 residues. Germline CDR1 is SNHLY and CDR2 is FYNNEI. Trimming took 7 bases from V and 2 from J, leaving 9 bases between them. CDR3 amino acids: CASTVTAGANVLTF. The CDR3 bases are TGTGCCAGCACCGTGACAGCTGGGGCCAACGTCCTGACTTTC.

The rearrangement links TRBV12-5 to TRBJ1-2; maybe TRBD1 (6 bases). The CDR3 loop spans 15 amino acids. Germline CDR1 is LGHNT and CDR2 is FRNRAP. V was trimmed by 2 bases and J by 12 bases, leaving 22 bases between them. The CDR3, as DNA: TGTGCTAGTGGTTTGTGGGCCTCCCGGGGGGCGGAGGACACCTTC. Its protein product is CASGLWASRGAEDTF. Using reference TRBV12-5 and TRBJ1-2 for the parts outside the CDR3, the full variable domain is DARVTQTPRHKVTEMGQEVTMRCQPILGHNTVFWYRQTMMQGLELLAYFRNRAPLDDSGMPKDRFSAEMPDATLATLKIQPSEPRDSAVYFCASGLWASRGAEDTFGSGTRLTVV.

The chain joins TRBV4-3 to TRBJ1-2, with a tentative D call TRBD1 (5 bases). The CDR3 runs to 14 residues. Deletions cut 0 bases from V and 1 base from J, with 6 bases between. Germline assignment: CDR1 LGHNA and CDR2 YSLEER. The CDR3 here is CASSQDRDNYGYTF. CDR3 DNA sequence: TGCGCCAGCAGCCAAGACAGGGATAACTATGGCTACACCTTC.

This clone was detected a few times. V usage is TRBV18 and J usage is TRBJ1-3; D might be TRBD1 (6 bases). The V and J ends lost 4 bases and 0 bases respectively, with 7 bases between them. The germline CDR1 and CDR2 sequences are KGHSH and LQKENI. There are 14 residues in the CDR3. The CDR3 loop is CASSLDSSGNTIYF. CDR3 in DNA: TGTGCCAGCTCACTGGACAGCTCTGGAAACACCATATATTTT.

J is TRBJ1-2 and V is TRBV28; D unresolved. CDR3 size: 12 residues. V lost 5 bases, J lost 1 base, and 5 bases lay in between. From germline, CDR1 is MDHEN and CDR2 SYDVKM. The CDR3 DNA follows: TGTGCCAGCAGTCCATTTAACTATGGCTACACCTTC. This sequence encodes CASSPFNYGYTF.

The sample holds a few counts of this clone. The chain has TRBV28 and TRBJ1-5, with 7 bases fitting TRBD1. V lost 4 bases, J lost 2 bases, and 5 bases stayed unmatched. Germline loops: CDR1 MDHEN, CDR2 SYDVKM. The CDR3 has 15 residues. The CDR3 DNA reads TGTGCCAGCAGTTCGCACAGGGGTGGCAATCAGCCCCAGCATTTT. Protein product: CASSSHRGGNQPQHF.

The V gene is TRBV10-2, the J gene TRBJ1-1; maybe TRBD1 (5 bases). Germline V gene lookup returns CDR1 WSHSY and CDR2 SAAADI. V dropped 2 bases and J dropped 1 base, with 8 bases sitting between them. This CDR3 contains 14 residues. The CDR3 region is CASSEQGRNTEAFF. The CDR3, as DNA: TGCGCCAGCAGTGAGCAGGGAAGGAACACTGAAGCTTTCTTT.

V and J are TRBV7-2 and TRBJ2-2; 7 nucleotides match TRBD2. Looked up from germline, CDR1 is SGHTA and CDR2 is FQGNSA. Germline trimming cut 7 bases from V and 2 bases from J; bases unmatched to any gene: 10. CDR3 size: 16 residues. The CDR3 region is CASTTRPGGNTGELFF. Here the CDR3 DNA reads TGTGCCAGCACCACCCGGCCGGGAGGCAACACCGGGGAGCTGTTTTTT.

This chain uses TRBV7-2 with TRBJ1-3, with TRBD1 matching over 10 bases. The V gene end was trimmed by 3 bases and the J gene end by 5 bases; junction bases not matched to a gene: 4. The germline V gene has CDR1 SGHTA and CDR2 FQGNSA. The CDR3 consists of 15 residues. CDR3 DNA sequence: TGTGCCAGCAGCTTTGGGACAGGGGCTAGAAACACCATATATTTT. It specifies CASSFGTGARNTIYF.

The genes are TRBV11-2 and TRBJ2-7; maybe TRBD2 (6 bases). Trimming stripped 1 base from V and 0 bases from J, with 7 bases between. The CDR3 sequence is 14 residues long. The germline V gene has CDR1 SGHAT and CDR2 FQNNGV. CDR3 DNA sequence: TGTGCCAGCAGCTTAGTGCGGGGCTCCTACGAGCAGTACTTC. This translates into CASSLVRGSYEQYF.

The chain uses TRBV5-8 and TRBJ1-1; TRBD1 matches at 8 bases. The CDR3 extends over 15 amino acids. The V segment lost 6 bases and the J segment 8 bases; nucleotides outside the gene matches: 15. Germline loops: CDR1 SGHTS, CDR2 YDEGEE. CDR3 coding DNA: TGTGCCAGCATCCTAACATACCAGGGGGCGGCCGAAGCTTTCTTT. This translates into CASILTYQGAAEAFF. Complete variable domain (other parts from reference TRBV5-8 and TRBJ1-1): EAGVTQSPTHLIKTRGQQATLRCSPISGHTSVYWYQQALGLGLQFLLWYDEGEERNRGNFPPRFSGRQFPNYSSELNVNALELEDSALYLCASILTYQGAAEAFFGQGTRLTVV.

The chain carries TRBV7-6 and TRBJ2-7; 10 nucleotides match TRBD1. Germline CDR1 reads SGHVS; CDR2 reads FNYEAQ. V lost 6 bases, J lost 0 bases, and 5 bases stayed unmatched. The CDR3 spans 15 residues. DNA for the CDR3: TGTGCCAGCAGAATGGGACAGGGGAGCTCCTACGAGCAGTACTTC. Its protein product is CASRMGQGSSYEQYF.

V usage is TRBV2 and J usage is TRBJ2-5; D might be TRBD1 (6 bases). CDR1 is SNHLY and CDR2 is FYNNEI in the germline V gene. V was trimmed by 6 bases and J by 5 bases, leaving 19 bases between them. The CDR3 loop spans 15 amino acids. The CDR3 sequence is CASRSTGPDGETQYF. CDR3 DNA: TGTGCCAGCAGGTCTACAGGGCCAGACGGGGAGACCCAGTACTTC.

The chain links TRBV6-7 to TRBJ1-2; D is perhaps TRBD1 (5 bases). TRBV6-7 is filed as an ORF, its function uncertain. V was trimmed by 6 bases and J by 8 bases, leaving 19 bases between them. The CDR3 extends over 14 amino acids. The CDR3 coding sequence is TGTGCCAGCAGGAGAGCAGGGCAGGGTTGGGGCTACACCTTC. Translation gives CASRRAGQGWGYTF.

The V gene is TRBV30, the J gene TRBJ1-1, with D possibly being TRBD1 (6 bases). The CDR3 totals 13 residues. Germline CDR1 reads GTSNPN; CDR2 reads SVGIG (reference sequence). Between the trimmed V and J ends, which lost 4 bases and 5 bases, there was a span of 14 bases. The CDR3 coding sequence is TGTGCCTGGACCTACAGGGTTCGTACTGAAGCTTTCTTT. Its translation is CAWTYRVRTEAFF.

The chain's CDR3 is CASSYLAGGSYNEQFF. The CDR3 coding sequence is TGTGCCAGCAGTTACCTGGCGGGGGGTTCCTACAATGAGCAGTTCTTC. The chain couples TRBV6-5 to TRBJ2-1; 8 bases match TRBD2. Germline CDR1 reads MNHEY; CDR2 reads SVGAGI. Trimming removed 2 bases from V and 1 base from J; junction bases left unmatched: 4. The CDR3 loop spans 16 amino acids.

The V and J genes are TRBV5-5 and TRBJ2-2, with unresolved D. The CDR3 has 15 amino acids. The germline V gene has CDR1 SGHKS and CDR2 YYEKEE (reference sequence). Between the trimmed V and J ends, which lost 0 bases and 6 bases, there was a span of 12 bases. The CDR3 spells CASSLVRREAGELFF. The CDR3 DNA reads TGTGCCAGCAGCTTGGTTAGGAGAGAGGCCGGGGAGCTGTTTTTT.

This clone was found a few times. This rearrangement joins TRBV7-9 to TRBJ2-7; D ambiguous. V lost 1 base and J 4 bases, leaving 5 bases between the germline ends. There are 12 residues in the CDR3. Germline V gives CDR1 SEHNR, CDR2 FQNEAQ (reference sequence). The CDR3 coding sequence is TGTGCCAGCAGCTTAGACTGGTACGAGCAGTACTTC. Protein product: CASSLDWYEQYF.